A single sample gave rise to the 9 T cell receptor beta chains below, sequenced in a study of blood T cell repertoires in COVID-19. Assay: immunoSEQ multiplex PCR; the TCRdb copy retains only in-frame clones and omits some. The table includes about 180,000 clones, 70% to 90% detected once. Sequenced: peripheral blood. The source is a human donor with active or convalescent COVID-19. The donor label of this sample is uncertain.

The rearrangement uses TRBV6-6 and TRBJ1-4; 8 positions match TRBD1. V lost 4 bases to trimming and J lost 7 bases; unmatched junction nucleotides: 8. Germline CDR1 reads MNHNY; CDR2 reads SVGAGI (reference sequence). The CDR3 is made up of 15 amino acids. For the CDR3, the DNA is TGTGCCAGCAGTTTAGCCACAGGGGGGGCTGAAAAACTGTTTTTT. Its protein product is CASSLATGGAEKLFF.

This clone appeared a few times. The chain uses TRBV5-8 and TRBJ2-7; D is perhaps TRBD2 (5 bases). Trimming left V 1 base short and J 0 bases short, with 14 bases between. The CDR3 runs to 16 residues. Germline CDR1 reads SGHTS; CDR2 reads YDEGEE. In DNA form, the CDR3 reads TGTGCCAGCAGCTTGTATCGCGGGCCTATCTCCTACGAGCAGTACTTC. Protein sequence: CASSLYRGPISYEQYF.

The chain has TRBV19 and TRBJ2-1, with TRBD1 matching over 8 bases. CDR1 and CDR2 from the germline V gene are LNHDA and SQIVND (reference sequence). The CDR3 extends over 17 amino acids. V trimming: 6 bases; J trimming: 7 bases; junction bases outside the gene matches: 17. The CDR3 reads CASSRGRGSFAPNEQFF. The CDR3 nucleotides are TGTGCCAGTAGCAGGGGGCGCGGGTCCTTCGCTCCTAATGAGCAGTTCTTC. The variable domain in full, completed from reference TRBV19 and TRBJ2-1, reads DGGITQSPKYLFRKEGQNVTLSCEQNLNHDAMYWYRQDPGQGLRLIYYSQIVNDFQKGDIAEGYSVSREKKESFPLTVTSAQKNPTAFYLCASSRGRGSFAPNEQFFGPGTRLTVL.

This clone was seen once. The rearrangement joins TRBV3-1 (or the pseudogene TRBV3-2) to TRBJ2-1; TRBD2 matches 8 bases. Germline values: CDR1 LGHDT, CDR2 YNNKEL (reference sequence). The V gene end was trimmed by 2 bases and the J gene end by 7 bases; junction bases not matched to a gene: 10. The CDR3 extends over 16 amino acids. In nucleotides, the CDR3 is TGTGCCAGCAGCCAAATTGGACGGGGGGGCCTAAATGAGCAGTTCTTC. It codes for CASSQIGRGGLNEQFF.

The J gene is TRBJ1-2, the V gene TRBV30; D not resolved. The CDR3 has 13 residues. Trimming removed 4 bases from V and 4 bases from J, with 13 bases in between. CDR1 GTSNPN and CDR2 SVGIG come from the germline V gene (reference sequence). CDR3 residues: CAWNPRLGYGYTF. The DNA for the CDR3 is TGTGCCTGGAACCCGCGGTTGGGCTATGGCTACACCTTC.

The chain couples TRBV24-1 to TRBJ1-5, with 7 positions matching TRBD1. Germline trimming cut 2 bases from V and 11 bases from J; bases unmatched to any gene: 2. This CDR3 spans 12 amino acids. CDR1 KGHDR and CDR2 SFDVKD come from the germline V gene. For the CDR3, the DNA is TGTGCCACCAGTGATTACGGGACAGCCCAGCATTTT. The encoded protein is CATSDYGTAQHF.

The rearrangement links TRBV4-2 to TRBJ1-2; 10 nucleotides match TRBD1. Germline assignment: CDR1 LGHNA and CDR2 YNFKEQ. This CDR3 has 15 residues. V gave up 1 base and J gave up 7 bases; unmatched junction bases: 6. CDR3 amino acids: CASSQAGQGRFGYTF. Written as DNA, the CDR3 is TGTGCCAGCAGCCAAGCGGGACAGGGGAGGTTTGGCTACACCTTC.

The chain recombines TRBV7-9 with TRBJ1-1; 10 bases match TRBD1. Germline V gene sequence: CDR1 SEHNR, CDR2 FQNEAQ (reference sequence). V lost 10 bases, J lost 3 bases, and 2 bases stayed unmatched. The CDR3 extends over 12 amino acids. CDR3 sequence: CATGTGDTEAFF. DNA for the CDR3: TGTGCCACCGGGACAGGGGACACTGAAGCTTTCTTT. Using reference TRBV7-9 and TRBJ1-1 for the parts outside the CDR3, the full variable domain is DTGVSQNPRHKITKRGQNVTFRCDPISEHNRLYWYRQTLGQGPEFLTYFQNEAQLEKSRLLSDRFSAERPKGSFSTLEIQRTEQGDSAMYLCATGTGDTEAFFGQGTRLTVV.

V is TRBV19 and J is TRBJ2-3; TRBD2 is a possible D gene (6 bases). The V end was cut by 6 bases, the J end by 5 bases, with 15 bases between. Germline lookup yields CDR1 LNHDA and CDR2 SQIVND (reference sequence). There are 14 residues in the CDR3. CDR3: CASRGPQGGDTQYF. The CDR3 bases are TGTGCCAGTAGGGGTCCGCAGGGAGGAGATACGCAGTATTTT.